This T cell receptor beta chain was recorded in a study of T cell repertoires in cytomegalovirus infection. About the research overall: The public TCR beta signatures pointed to both CMV infection and matching HLA type.

Study-wide results and caveats: Cumulative public TCR beta family frequency identified CMV carriers with the relevant HLA. The response measured ex vivo was dominated by TCR beta clonotypes (HLA-C-restricted and CMV-specific).

This clonotype occurred a few times. Its antigen is unidentified. TCRdb used MiXCR to reprocess the reads, holding one entry per CDR3 protein. This table has around 450,000 distinct CDR3 sequences, approximately 32% appearing once. CDR1 is SGHVS, CDR2 FNYEAQ, per germline. This CDR3 has 12 amino acids. The V gene lost 5 bases and the J gene lost 6 bases, with 9 bases spanning the gap. V is TRBV7-6 and J is TRBJ2-3; D unclear. The receptor comes from a human donor in good health (CMV status not recorded). Some clones in this sample may be carry-over from other donors' samples. Sequenced input: PBMCs. The CDR3 spells CASSPNYDTQYF. The CDR3 DNA reads TGTGCCAGCAGCCCCAATTATGATACGCAGTATTTT.